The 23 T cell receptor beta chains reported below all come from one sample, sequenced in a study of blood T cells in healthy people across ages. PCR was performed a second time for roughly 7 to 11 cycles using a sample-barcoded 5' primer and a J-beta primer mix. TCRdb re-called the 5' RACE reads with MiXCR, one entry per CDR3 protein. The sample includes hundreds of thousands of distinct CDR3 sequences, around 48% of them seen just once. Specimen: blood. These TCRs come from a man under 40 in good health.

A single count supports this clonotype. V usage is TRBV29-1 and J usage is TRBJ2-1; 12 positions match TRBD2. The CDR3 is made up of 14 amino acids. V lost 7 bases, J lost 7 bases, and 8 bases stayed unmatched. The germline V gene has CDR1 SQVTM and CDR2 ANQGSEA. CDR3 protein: CSAMTSGGGNEQFF. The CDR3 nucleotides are TGCAGCGCCATGACTAGCGGGGGTGGAAATGAGCAGTTCTTC.

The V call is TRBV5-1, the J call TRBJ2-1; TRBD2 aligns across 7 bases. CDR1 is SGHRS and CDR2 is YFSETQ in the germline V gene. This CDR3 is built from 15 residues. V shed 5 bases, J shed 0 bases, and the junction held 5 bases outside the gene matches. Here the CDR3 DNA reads TGCGCCAGCAGTGCGGGAGTGGGCTCCTACAATGAGCAGTTCTTC. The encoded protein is CASSAGVGSYNEQFF.

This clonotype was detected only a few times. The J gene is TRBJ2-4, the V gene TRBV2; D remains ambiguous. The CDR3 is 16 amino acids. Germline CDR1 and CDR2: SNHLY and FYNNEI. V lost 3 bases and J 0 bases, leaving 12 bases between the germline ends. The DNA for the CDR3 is TGTGCCAGCAGTGATTGGGTCGCGCGAGCCAAAAACATTCAGTACTTC. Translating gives CASSDWVARAKNIQYF.

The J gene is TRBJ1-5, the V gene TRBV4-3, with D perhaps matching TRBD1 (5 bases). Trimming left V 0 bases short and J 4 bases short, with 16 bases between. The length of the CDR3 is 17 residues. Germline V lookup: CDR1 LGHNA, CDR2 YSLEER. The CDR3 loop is CASSQDRVGVRNQPQHF. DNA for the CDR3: TGCGCCAGCAGCCAAGATCGGGTAGGGGTTCGAAATCAGCCCCAGCATTTT.

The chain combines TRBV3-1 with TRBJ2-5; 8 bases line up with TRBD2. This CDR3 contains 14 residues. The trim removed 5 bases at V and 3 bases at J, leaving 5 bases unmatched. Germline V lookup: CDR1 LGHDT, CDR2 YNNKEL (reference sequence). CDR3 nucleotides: TGTGCCAGCAGCAAAACTAGCGGAAAAGAGACCCAGTACTTC. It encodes CASSKTSGKETQYF.

This CDR3 is CATSRLPRTERGETQYF. CDR3 bases: TGTGCCACCAGCAGGCTCCCCAGGACAGAGAGAGGGGAGACCCAGTACTTC. This chain connects TRBV15 to TRBJ2-5; perhaps TRBD1 as D (6 bases). The V gene's germline CDR1 is LNHNV and CDR2 YYDKDF (reference sequence). The V end was cut by 3 bases, the J end by 5 bases, with 22 bases between. The CDR3 has 17 residues.

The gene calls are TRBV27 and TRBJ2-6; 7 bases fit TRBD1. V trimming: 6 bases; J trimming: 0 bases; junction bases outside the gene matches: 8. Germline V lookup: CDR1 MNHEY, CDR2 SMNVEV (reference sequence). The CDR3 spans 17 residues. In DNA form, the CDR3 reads TGTGCCAGCAGCCTCGGACAGGACCACTCTGGGGCCAACGTCCTGACTTTC. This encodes CASSLGQDHSGANVLTF.

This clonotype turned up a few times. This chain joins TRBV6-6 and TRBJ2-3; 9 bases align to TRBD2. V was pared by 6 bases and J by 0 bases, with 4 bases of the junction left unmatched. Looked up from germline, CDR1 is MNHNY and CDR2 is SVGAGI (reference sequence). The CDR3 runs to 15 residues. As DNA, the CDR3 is TGTGCCAGCAGGGGACTAGCCGAGAGCACAGATACGCAGTATTTT. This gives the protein CASRGLAESTDTQYF.

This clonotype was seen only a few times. The CDR3 DNA sequence: TGCGCCAGCAGCGTGGCGACAGCTTCCGAGACCCAGTACTTC. Translating gives CASSVATASETQYF. This chain links TRBV5-1 with TRBJ2-5; D is perhaps TRBD1 (5 bases). Trimming pared 4 bases from V and 5 bases from J, leaving 15 bases between. The length of the CDR3 is 14 residues. Germline V gene lookup returns CDR1 SGHRS and CDR2 YFSETQ.

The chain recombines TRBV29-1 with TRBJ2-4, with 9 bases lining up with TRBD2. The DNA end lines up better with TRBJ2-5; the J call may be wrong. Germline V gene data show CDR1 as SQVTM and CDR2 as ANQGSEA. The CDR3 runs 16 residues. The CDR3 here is CSGKTGSGGLEETQYF. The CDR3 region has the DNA TGCAGCGGTAAAACGGGTAGCGGGGGCCTGGAGGAGACCCAGTACTTC.

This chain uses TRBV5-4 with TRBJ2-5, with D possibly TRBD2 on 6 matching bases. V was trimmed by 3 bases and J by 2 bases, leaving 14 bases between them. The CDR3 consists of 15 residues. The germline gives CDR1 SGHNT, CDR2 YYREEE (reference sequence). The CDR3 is CASSSKTRLQETQYF. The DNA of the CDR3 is TGTGCCAGCAGCTCGAAGACTAGATTACAAGAGACCCAGTACTTC.

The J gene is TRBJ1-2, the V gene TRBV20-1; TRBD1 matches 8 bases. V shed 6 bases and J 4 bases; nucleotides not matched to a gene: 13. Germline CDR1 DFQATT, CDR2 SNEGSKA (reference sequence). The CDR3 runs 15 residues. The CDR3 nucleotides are TGCAGTGCGCAGGCAGGGGCAGGGGGCCGCTATGGCTACACCTTC. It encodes CSAQAGAGGRYGYTF.

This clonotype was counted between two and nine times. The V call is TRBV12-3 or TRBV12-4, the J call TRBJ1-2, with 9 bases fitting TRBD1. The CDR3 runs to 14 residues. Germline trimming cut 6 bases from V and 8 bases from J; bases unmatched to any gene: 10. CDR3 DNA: TGTGCCAGCAGGACAGGGGGTAGTGTGCGGGGCTACACCTTC. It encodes CASRTGGSVRGYTF.

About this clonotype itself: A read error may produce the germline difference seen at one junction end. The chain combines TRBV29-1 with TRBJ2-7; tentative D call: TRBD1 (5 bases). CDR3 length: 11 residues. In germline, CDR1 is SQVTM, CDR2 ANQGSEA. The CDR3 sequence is CSAEGANEQYF. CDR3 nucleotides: TGCAGCGCTGAAGGGGCGAACGAGCAGTACTTC.

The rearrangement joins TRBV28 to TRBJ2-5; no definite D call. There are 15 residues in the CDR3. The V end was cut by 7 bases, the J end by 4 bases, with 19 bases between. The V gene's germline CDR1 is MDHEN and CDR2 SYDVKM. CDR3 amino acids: CASTKGGMNLETQYF. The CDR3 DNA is TGTGCCAGCACCAAAGGTGGGATGAACTTAGAGACCCAGTACTTC.

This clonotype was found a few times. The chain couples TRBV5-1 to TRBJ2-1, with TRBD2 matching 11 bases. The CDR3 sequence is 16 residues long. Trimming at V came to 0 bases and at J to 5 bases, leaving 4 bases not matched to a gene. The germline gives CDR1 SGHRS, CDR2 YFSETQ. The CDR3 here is CASSLAGTSGNNEQFF. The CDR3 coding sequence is TGCGCCAGCAGCTTGGCCGGGACTAGCGGAAACAATGAGCAGTTCTTC.

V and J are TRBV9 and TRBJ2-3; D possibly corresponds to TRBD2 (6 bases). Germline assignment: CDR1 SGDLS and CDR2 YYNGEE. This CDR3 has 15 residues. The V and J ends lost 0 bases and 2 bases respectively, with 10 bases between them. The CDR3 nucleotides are TGTGCCAGCAGCGTAGGTTCTAGCGCCACAGATACGCAGTATTTT. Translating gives CASSVGSSATDTQYF.

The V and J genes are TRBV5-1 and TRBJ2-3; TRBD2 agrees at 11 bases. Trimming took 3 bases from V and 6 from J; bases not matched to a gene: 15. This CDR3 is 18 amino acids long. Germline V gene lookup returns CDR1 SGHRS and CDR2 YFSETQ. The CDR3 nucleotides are TGCGCCAGCAGCTCGTCACTACTAGCGGGGGCCCACAGCGATACGCAGTATTTT. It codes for CASSSSLLAGAHSDTQYF.

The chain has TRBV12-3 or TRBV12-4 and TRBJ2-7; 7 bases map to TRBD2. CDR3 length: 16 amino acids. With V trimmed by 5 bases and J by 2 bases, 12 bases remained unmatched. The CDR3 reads CASSPPWSGVTYEQYF. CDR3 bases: TGTGCCAGCAGTCCCCCTTGGAGCGGGGTAACCTACGAGCAGTACTTC.

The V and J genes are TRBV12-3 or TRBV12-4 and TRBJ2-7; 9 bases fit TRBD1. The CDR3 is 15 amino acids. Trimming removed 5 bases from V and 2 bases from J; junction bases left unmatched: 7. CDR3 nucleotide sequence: TGTGCCAGCAGTCCTACAGGGGGCAAGACCTACGAGCAGTACTTC. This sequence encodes CASSPTGGKTYEQYF.

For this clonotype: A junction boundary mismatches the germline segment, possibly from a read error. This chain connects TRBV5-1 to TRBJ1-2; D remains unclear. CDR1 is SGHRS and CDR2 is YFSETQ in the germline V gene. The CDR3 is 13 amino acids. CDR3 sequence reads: CASSWEGNNGYTF. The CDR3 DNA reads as TGCGCCAGCAGCTGGGAGGGTAACAATGGCTACACCTTC.

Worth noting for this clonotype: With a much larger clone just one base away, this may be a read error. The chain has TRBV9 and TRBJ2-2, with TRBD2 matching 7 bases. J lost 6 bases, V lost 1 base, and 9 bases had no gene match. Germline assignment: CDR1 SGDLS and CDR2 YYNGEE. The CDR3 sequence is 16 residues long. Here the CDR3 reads CASSVSGRAGSGELFF. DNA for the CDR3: TGTGCCAGCAGCGTATCAGGACGAGCGGGGTCCGGGGAGCTGTTTTTT.

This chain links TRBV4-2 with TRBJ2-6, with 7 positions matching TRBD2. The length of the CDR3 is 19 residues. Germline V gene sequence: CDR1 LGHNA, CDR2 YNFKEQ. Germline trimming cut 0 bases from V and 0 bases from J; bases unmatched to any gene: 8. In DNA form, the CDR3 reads TGTGCCAGCAGCCAAGATCTGTTGCGGGGGAGCTCTGGGGCCAACGTCCTGACTTTC. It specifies CASSQDLLRGSSGANVLTF.